This T cell receptor beta chain was observed in a study of Ad26.COV2.S vaccination and SARS-CoV-2 variants. Study at large: The donor participated in the COV1001 trial, in its Ad26.COV2.S arm. Ad26.COV2.S given intramuscularly, once or twice 56 days apart. Broader study findings: The TCR breadth and depth analyses may have produced an underestimate of total T cell responses.

Treatment here: some 20 received Ad26.COV2.S at low or high dose, single or two shots; a few received placebo; per-sample allocation not given. At day 63 after the first vaccine or placebo injection, samples were drawn. The donor's status was that of an adult aged 18-55 years in Boston. Sequencing used immunoSEQ multiplex PCR; TCRdb keeps in-frame clones, though not all of them. The table has a few hundred thousand clones, 88% seen once; the top ten hold 3.5% to 4%. To note about this clone: Its target is unknown.

Sample: peripheral blood, taken in a trial of Ad26.COV2.S vaccine versus placebo. The receptor was isolated from a person aged 18 to 59 who received the Ad26.COV2.S COVID-19 vaccine or a placebo.

CDR3 sequence reads: CASAQGPFANTGELFF. The CDR3 DNA reads TGTGCCAGCGCCCAGGGACCGTTTGCGAACACCGGGGAGCTGTTTTTT. V and J are TRBV27 and TRBJ2-2, with D perhaps TRBD1 or TRBD2 (5 bases each). The CDR3 has 16 residues. Per germline, CDR1 MNHEY and CDR2 SMNVEV (reference sequence). The V end was cut by 8 bases, the J end by 0 bases, with 16 bases between.